The 12 T cell receptor beta chains reported below all come from one sample, sequenced in a study of human T cells and chemical hapten exposure. MiXCR, run by TCRdb on the RACE reads, gives a single entry per CDR3 protein. The table lists roughly 180,000 distinct CDR3 sequences, around 20% of them singletons. The time point here: patch test 1, 2 weeks after DPC sensitization. Treatment meaning: therapeutic diphenylcyclopropenone sensitization with weekly scalp DPC. Sequenced material: whole blood, taken in connection with sensitization to the hapten diphenylcyclopropenone (DPC). Source of these receptors: a woman aged 45 to 65 with alopecia areata. Some clones in this sample may be carry-over from other donors' samples.

The CDR3 DNA follows: TGTGCCAGCAGCTTAGCCGACAGGACCTCCTACGAGCAGTACTTC. Translating it yields CASSLADRTSYEQYF. The V gene is TRBV7-8, the J gene TRBJ2-7, with D possibly TRBD1 on 6 matching bases. The CDR3 has 15 amino acids. Germline V gives CDR1 SGHVS, CDR2 FQNEAQ. With 0 bases removed from V and 0 bases from J, the gap between germline ends came to 9 bases.

The rearrangement joins TRBV28 to TRBJ2-7; no clear D gene. The V end lost 6 bases, the J end lost 1 base, and 16 bases lay between the germline ends. CDR3 length: 15 residues. Germline V gives CDR1 MDHEN, CDR2 SYDVKM. The CDR3: CASRYDTAGSYEQYF. CDR3 bases: TGTGCCAGCAGGTATGACACTGCCGGATCCTACGAGCAGTACTTC.

The chain joins TRBV20-1 to TRBJ2-5; a weak D match, TRBD2 (5 bases). V was pared by 5 bases and J by 4 bases, with 26 bases between. Germline lookup yields CDR1 DFQATT and CDR2 SNEGSKA (reference sequence). CDR3 length: 17 amino acids. CDR3 protein: CSASRGRGSDDGETQYF. The CDR3 DNA sequence: TGCAGTGCTTCCCGAGGTCGAGGGAGCGATGATGGAGAGACCCAGTACTTC.

CDR3 residues: CSVGGTGTPIYEQYF. The CDR3 bases are TGCAGCGTTGGTGGGACAGGGACGCCAATATACGAGCAGTACTTC. The chain joins TRBV29-1 to TRBJ2-7; 9 bases match TRBD1. The CDR3 totals 15 residues. Trimming removed 4 bases from V and 4 bases from J; junction bases left unmatched: 11. From germline, CDR1 is SQVTM and CDR2 ANQGSEA.

This clonotype was counted a few times. The chain recombines TRBV6-2 or TRBV6-3 with TRBJ2-2; perhaps TRBD1 as D (6 bases). The ends were cut back, 6 bases at V and 4 bases at J, with 12 bases in the middle. The germline gives CDR1 MNHEY, CDR2 SVGEGT. The CDR3 sequence is 14 residues long. The CDR3 DNA sequence: TGTGCCAGCAGGCAGGGGTATTTCACCGGGGAGCTGTTTTTT. Its translation: CASRQGYFTGELFF.

This clonotype was recorded at least ten times. This chain links TRBV29-1 with TRBJ2-3, with 12 bases matching TRBD2. The CDR3 consists of 17 residues. The V and J ends lost 5 bases and 6 bases, in that order; junction bases with no gene match: 15. Germline CDR1 SQVTM, CDR2 ANQGSEA. This CDR3 reads CSVLGAGLAGPLDTQYF. As DNA, the CDR3 is TGCAGCGTTCTGGGGGCCGGACTAGCGGGGCCGTTGGATACGCAGTATTTT.

This clonotype was seen a few times. J is TRBJ2-1 and V is TRBV6-2 or TRBV6-3; TRBD2 matches at 13 bases. From germline, CDR1 is MNHEY and CDR2 SVGEGT. The CDR3 loop spans 19 amino acids. V lost 5 bases to trimming and J lost 0 bases; unmatched junction nucleotides: 10. The DNA for the CDR3 is TGTGCCAGCAGTCCGGGACTAGCGGGATTGCCCGGCTCCTACAATGAGCAGTTCTTC. Encoded protein: CASSPGLAGLPGSYNEQFF.

This clonotype turned up a few times. The gene calls are TRBV15 and TRBJ2-1, with D perhaps being TRBD1 or TRBD2 (5 bases each). Germline assignment: CDR1 LNHNV and CDR2 YYDKDF (reference sequence). Trimming stripped 3 bases from V and 5 bases from J, with 5 bases between. The CDR3 extends over 12 amino acids. As DNA, the CDR3 is TGTGCCACCAGCAGGGGGGACAATGAGCAGTTCTTC. Its translation is CATSRGDNEQFF.

The V gene is TRBV5-1, the J gene TRBJ1-4; 9 bases are a match to TRBD1. Germline V gene data show CDR1 as SGHRS and CDR2 as YFSETQ. J gave up 10 bases and V 4 bases, and 8 bases lay outside the gene matches. The length of the CDR3 is 14 residues. The CDR3 loop reads CASSEGQGAGKLFF. CDR3 nucleotides: TGCGCCAGCAGCGAGGGACAGGGCGCTGGAAAACTGTTTTTT.

J is TRBJ2-2 and V is TRBV29-1, with 9 bases fitting TRBD1. The CDR3 runs to 15 residues. The ends lost 6 bases at V and 4 bases at J; junction bases unmatched: 9. CDR1 is SQVTM, CDR2 ANQGSEA, per germline. The CDR3 here is CSVDPGTGTTGELFF. CDR3 nucleotides: TGCAGCGTAGACCCCGGGACAGGGACCACCGGGGAGCTGTTTTTT.

This clonotype occurred many times. The chain is built from TRBV6-5 and TRBJ2-3; tentatively, D is TRBD2 (6 bases). Germline values: CDR1 MNHEY, CDR2 SVGAGI. The CDR3 is 16 amino acids. Trimming stripped 2 bases from V and 2 bases from J, with 14 bases between. CDR3 residues: CASSYTGTGFTDTQYF. DNA of the CDR3: TGTGCCAGCAGTTACACCGGGACTGGCTTCACAGATACGCAGTATTTT.

The V call is TRBV15, the J call TRBJ2-1, with 7 nucleotides matching TRBD2. This CDR3 is built from 16 residues. The trim removed 0 bases at V and 4 bases at J, leaving 6 bases unmatched. Germline CDR1 LNHNV, CDR2 YYDKDF (reference sequence). The CDR3 DNA is TGTGCCACCAGCAGAGAGAGGCTGCGGGGGTACAATGAGCAGTTCTTC. It encodes CATSRERLRGYNEQFF.